Shown below are 12 T cell receptor beta chains from a single sample sequenced in a study of cytomegalovirus exposure and HLA in healthy donors. Method: immunoSEQ multiplex PCR; TCRdb's copy keeps in-frame clones and lacks some. The sample has 250,000 to 350,000 clones, around nine tenths seen once. The sample consisted of PBMCs. Receptors originate from a woman aged 18-35 years in good health and CMV-seronegative.

V is TRBV7-9 and J is TRBJ2-7; D unresolved. V lost 3 bases, J lost 4 bases, and 10 bases lay in between. The germline CDR1 and CDR2 sequences are SEHNR and FQNEAQ (reference sequence). CDR3 length: 13 amino acids. This chain's CDR3 is CASSFRPTYEQYF. The CDR3 region has the DNA TGTGCCAGCAGCTTTCGCCCCACTTACGAGCAGTACTTC. The full variable domain, completed using reference TRBV7-9 and TRBJ2-7, is DTGVSQNPRHKITKRGQNVTFRCDPISEHNRLYWYRQTLGQGPEFLTYFQNEAQLEKSRLLSDRFSAERPKGSFSTLEIQRTEQGDSAMYLCASSFRPTYEQYFGPGTRLTVT.

This chain links TRBV2 with TRBJ2-1; D is unclear. Germline V gene data show CDR1 as SNHLY and CDR2 as FYNNEI. V was shortened by 2 bases and J by 0 bases, with 14 bases between the two germline ends. The CDR3 has 17 amino acids. CDR3 sequence (DNA): TGTGCCAGCAGTGAAAGGAGAACCGCTGGCTCCTACAATGAGCAGTTCTTC. Residues: CASSERRTAGSYNEQFF.

This chain uses TRBV27 with TRBJ1-1; 11 bases map to TRBD1. There are 15 residues in the CDR3. Germline CDR1 is MNHEY and CDR2 is SMNVEV (reference sequence). The J segment lost 9 bases and the V segment lost 0 bases, leaving 6 bases of the junction unmatched. The CDR3 DNA follows: TGTGCCAGCAGTTTATCGGGGACAGGGGGTGGGCAAGCTTTCTTT. This codes for CASSLSGTGGGQAFF.

In this sample, this clone turned up a few times. This chain connects TRBV5-6 to TRBJ1-2; 9 positions agree with TRBD1. V trimming: 4 bases; J trimming: 8 bases; junction bases outside the gene matches: 3. This CDR3 spans 12 amino acids. Germline V gene data show CDR1 as SGHDT and CDR2 as YYEEEE. CDR3 region: CASSGTGSGYTF. The CDR3 nucleotides read TGTGCCAGCAGCGGGACAGGGTCCGGCTACACCTTC.

This chain uses TRBV2 with TRBJ2-5; 8 nucleotides align to TRBD2. J was trimmed by 4 bases and V by 6 bases; bases with no gene match: 10. The CDR3 consists of 15 residues. Per germline, CDR1 SNHLY and CDR2 FYNNEI. The CDR3, as DNA: TGTGCCAGCAGGGGGGTGCGGGGGGCGAGAGAGACCCAGTACTTC. Translating gives CASRGVRGARETQYF.

The chain couples TRBV4-2 to TRBJ2-7; 8 nucleotides match TRBD2. Germline CDR1 reads LGHNA; CDR2 reads YNFKEQ. Trimming at V came to 2 bases and at J to 6 bases, leaving 6 bases not matched to a gene. The CDR3 runs 14 residues. CDR3 loop: CASSQIGRDPEQYF. CDR3 nucleotides: TGTGCCAGCAGCCAAATCGGGAGGGACCCCGAGCAGTACTTC.

The J gene is TRBJ1-1, the V gene TRBV6-4; D remains ambiguous. Between the trimmed V and J ends, which lost 10 bases and 7 bases, there was a span of 19 bases. Germline V CDR1 and CDR2: MRHNA, SNTAGT. The CDR3 is made up of 13 amino acids. CDR3 in DNA: TGTGCCACCGAATGGACTGTGGATCATGAAGCTTTCTTT. Translated, it gives CATEWTVDHEAFF.

The genes are TRBV29-1 and TRBJ2-2; D perhaps matches TRBD2 (5 bases). Per the germline V gene, CDR1 is SQVTM and CDR2 is ANQGSEA. V was pared by 4 bases and J by 5 bases, with 14 bases between. The CDR3 is made up of 14 amino acids. The CDR3 coding sequence is TGCAGCGTTGGAACCGGGTCGGGGACCGGGGAGCTGTTTTTT. Protein product: CSVGTGSGTGELFF.

This clone was seen a few times. The rearrangement joins TRBV28 to TRBJ2-1, with 8 bases matching TRBD2. The CDR3 loop spans 14 amino acids. V dropped 7 bases and J dropped 10; count of bases not matched to a gene: 12. Germline V gives CDR1 MDHEN, CDR2 SYDVKM. CDR3 in amino acids: CASMAELAASEQFF. The CDR3 nucleotides read TGTGCCAGCATGGCGGAACTAGCGGCCTCGGAGCAGTTCTTC.

The genes are TRBV11-1 and TRBJ2-7; 15 nucleotides align to TRBD2. This CDR3 comprises 17 residues. V was clipped by 4 bases and J by 5 bases; unmatched bases: 9. CDR1 and CDR2 (germline): SGHAT, FQDESV (reference sequence). The CDR3 DNA follows: TGTGCCAGCAGCTCCCTATTGGGACTAGCGGGAGGCAACGAGCAGTACTTC. This translates into CASSSLLGLAGGNEQYF.

The chain uses TRBV27 and TRBJ1-2; the match to TRBD1 covers 9 bases. The length of the CDR3 is 14 residues. V trimming: 5 bases; J trimming: 4 bases; junction bases outside the gene matches: 5. Germline CDR1 reads MNHEY; CDR2 reads SMNVEV (reference sequence). The CDR3 coding sequence is TGTGCCAGCAGTACGGGACAGGGCATCTATGGCTACACCTTC. Translation: CASSTGQGIYGYTF.

The sample holds one count of this clone. This sequence joins TRBV14 and TRBJ2-5; 7 bases are a match to TRBD2. Per the germline V gene, CDR1 is SGHDN and CDR2 is FVKESK. The CDR3 extends over 17 amino acids. V was pared by 0 bases and J by 4 bases, with 11 bases of the junction left unmatched. This CDR3 is CASSQEGFGGGRETQYF. DNA for the CDR3: TGTGCCAGCAGCCAAGAAGGTTTCGGGGGAGGGAGAGAGACCCAGTACTTC. Combining the CDR3 with reference TRBV14 and TRBJ2-5 gives the whole variable domain EAGVTQFPSHSVIEKGQTVTLRCDPISGHDNLYWYRRVMGKEIKFLLHFVKESKQDESGMPNNRFLAERTGGTYSTLKVQPAELEDSGVYFCASSQEGFGGGRETQYFGPGTRLLVL.